This TCR beta chain comes out of a study of T-cell reconstitution after alpha-beta-depleted transplantation in children (dated by TCRdb to 2015 to 2016). For the wider study: Using TCR repertoire profiling, the study quantitatively followed how T-cell immune reconstitution unfolded in children after TCRalphabeta/CD19-depleted allogeneic hematopoietic cell transplantation.

Summary of the overall study and its limitations: The frequencies of hyperexpanded clones fell over the following months, and after one year, T-cell counts and TCRbeta diversity were mostly attributed to newly produced T cells. Apparently early alphabetaT-cell count recovery about two months after transplant reportedly relied on only several hundred rapidly expanded clones derived from non-depleted graft cells. In some patients, high TCRbeta diversity at day 60 was attributed to recipient T cells and intrathymic progenitors that had survived conditioning.

Library creation used PCR. The sequencing machine was an Illumina HiSeq 2500. TCR libraries were prepared with molecular barcoding, using unique molecular identifiers to normalize TCRbeta repertoire quantification. TCRdb ran its own pipeline on the public reads, namely fastp trimming at Q25 and MiXCR clone calling, and kept in-frame beta chains. For every CDR3 protein sequence, its rows merge into one entry that carries the most common genes and DNA. In this sample the table shows hundreds of thousands of distinct CDR3 sequences, 23% of which occur a single time. Around an eighth of the sample is held by the ten biggest clonotypes. From the germline V gene (reference sequence), CDR1 is DFQATT and CDR2 is SNEGSKA. Trimming costs V 3 bases and J 7 bases, and their ends lie 10 bases apart. The cysteine opens and the phenylalanine closes a CDR3 of 13 amino acids. Only the CDR3 DNA stays, 39 bases, in frame from base 1.

According to the study, the label for this sample's treatment or condition signals: allogeneic hematopoietic cell transplantation with graft depleted of TCRalphabeta T cells and CD19 B cells. TCRalphabeta/CD19-depleted allogeneic hematopoietic cell grafts were given to the transplant recipients, all of whom were children. A note on this clonotype: Which antigen it targets is not known. No qualities accompany the bases; no much larger clone lies one base away.

The chain joins TRBV20-1 to TRBJ1-6; perhaps TRBD1 is the D gene, with 6 bases matching. Sequencing used PBMCs, mostly from graft donor cells, obtained 360 days after TCRalphabeta/CD19-depleted stem cell transplant. This TCR was recovered from a boy younger than two who had a stem cell transplant for acute myeloid leukemia, so the T cells may come from the graft donor. CDR3 region: CSARGGHNSPLHF. The DNA reads as follows: TGCAGTGCTAGGGGGGGGCACAATTCACCCCTCCACTTT.